This T cell receptor (beta chain) was sequenced for a study of blood T cell repertoires in COVID-19 (dated by TCRdb to about 2020). A note on the overall study: Samples from collaborators originated in the United States, Italy and Spain and spanned both the acute and convalescent phases of COVID-19. The repertoires were made available in a free public database intended to serve as a resource for research on the immune response to SARS-CoV-2. The dataset comprised deeply sampled blood TCRbeta repertoires from subjects exposed to, actively infected with, or recovered from COVID-19. Nearly every sample came with metadata listing a de-identified subject ID, COVID-19 status, age in years and sex. The samples were drawn from two sources: the first 160 participants of the ongoing ImmuneRACE study, and 1,000 to 1,500 subjects contributed by 6 global collaborators. HLA class I and class II types, where available, came from metadata supplied by the sample provider rather than from assay-based typing. The prospective study material was composed of cDNA or gDNA derived from T cells, B-cell-depleted T cells, or PBMCs. The paper as a whole reports these results and caveats: The amount of clinical and demographic metadata varied by source and participant and was provided uncurated.

Note on this clone: Its antigen is still unknown. No quality values exist for individual bases; no much larger clone is one base distant.

The immunoSEQ Assay, a bias-controlled multiplex PCR, was used to amplify TCRbeta CDR3 regions from genomic DNA. The source study handled its data this way. Within the assay, amplification of reference gene primers was used to estimate how many nucleated cells each sample contained. To quantify the absolute abundance of each unique TCRbeta CDR3 rearrangement, sequence reads were collapsed and filtered. For each sample, productive Simpson clonality was calculated by taking the square root of Simpson's diversity index across productive rearrangements. Drawn from immuneACCESS, this table holds only the in-frame rearrangements with V and J called that TCRdb kept. Clones are partly lost; checked studies trace under half to an unresolved V gene and leave the rest unexplained. V, J and clone size are taken as reported in that table, and D and trimming were inferred from the DNA itself. This sample holds more than 140,000 clones; about 90% were observed only once. The top ten hold roughly 1.4% of the sample.

The collaborating institutions used their own protocols to collect whole blood in K2EDTA tubes. For TCRbeta analysis, collaborator samples were shipped as frozen whole blood, as isolated PBMCs, or as DNA extracted from either sample type. The junction carries 21 bases between V and J, which are trimmed by 6 bases and 0 bases respectively. Including the terminal cysteine and phenylalanine, the CDR3 comprises 19 residues. Only the CDR3 region is kept as DNA, spanning 57 bases read in frame from base 1. CDR1 and CDR2 (MGHRA, YSYEKL) derive from the germline V gene. In this chain, TRBV4-1 is recombined with TRBJ1-6; perhaps TRBD1 is the D gene, with 6 bases matching. The sequence came from a woman aged 60-70 years with acute or convalescent COVID-19. The sample was peripheral blood. The sequenced DNA is TGCGCCAGCAGACCAAGATGGGCAGGGGAAATCTCCTATAATTCACCCCTCCACTTT. Its product reads: CASRPRWAGEISYNSPLHF.